This TCR beta chain was sequenced during a study of naive and memory T cell subsets. An equimolar mix of two oligonucleotides served as the beta constant-region primer for TRBC1 and TRBC2. Ligated cDNA was amplified by four rounds of PCR with nested alpha and beta constant-region primers and SP2. TCRdb called the UMI-ligation and nested PCR reads again in MiXCR, with one record for every CDR3 protein. The table includes 100,000 or so distinct CDR3 sequences, about 7% detected once. This clonotype was detected many times. J lost 0 bases, V lost 1 base, and 5 bases had no gene match. The CDR3 spans 17 residues. Looked up from germline, CDR1 is SGDLS and CDR2 is YYNGEE.

Sequencing was done on a sample of central memory CD4+ T cells from blood. The TCR comes from a human donor in good health. J is TRBJ2-2 and V is TRBV9; 8 nucleotides match TRBD1. CDR3 nucleotide sequence: TGTGCCAGCAGCGTAAGGGGACAGGTTACGAACACCGGGGAGCTGTTTTTT. Protein product: CASSVRGQVTNTGELFF.